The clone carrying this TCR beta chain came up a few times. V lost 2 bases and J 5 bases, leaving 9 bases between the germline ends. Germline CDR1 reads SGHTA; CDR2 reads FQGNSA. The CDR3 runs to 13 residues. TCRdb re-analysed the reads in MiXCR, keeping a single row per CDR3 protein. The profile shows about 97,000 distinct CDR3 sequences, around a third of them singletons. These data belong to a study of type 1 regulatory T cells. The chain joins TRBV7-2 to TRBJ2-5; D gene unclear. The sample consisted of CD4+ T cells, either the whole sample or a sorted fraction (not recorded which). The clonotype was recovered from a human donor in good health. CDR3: CASSLYLAETQYF. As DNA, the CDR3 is TGTGCCAGCAGCTTATACTTGGCGGAGACCCAGTACTTC.